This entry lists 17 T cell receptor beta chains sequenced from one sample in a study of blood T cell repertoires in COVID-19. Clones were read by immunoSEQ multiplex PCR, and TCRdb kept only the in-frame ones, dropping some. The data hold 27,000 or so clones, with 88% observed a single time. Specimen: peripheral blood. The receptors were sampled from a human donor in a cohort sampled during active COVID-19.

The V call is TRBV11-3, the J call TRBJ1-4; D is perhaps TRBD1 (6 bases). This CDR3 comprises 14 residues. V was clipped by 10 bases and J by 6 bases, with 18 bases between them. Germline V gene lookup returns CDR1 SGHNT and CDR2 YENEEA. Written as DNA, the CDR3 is TGTGCCACCTACTTTACGGACAGCGATGAAAAACTGTTTTTT. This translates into CATYFTDSDEKLFF. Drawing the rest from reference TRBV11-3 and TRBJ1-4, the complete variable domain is EAGVVQSPRYKIIEKKQPVAFWCNPISGHNTLYWYLQNLGQGPELLIRYENEEAVDDSQLPKDRFSAERLKGVDSTLKIQPAELGDSAVYLCATYFTDSDEKLFFGSGTQLSVL.

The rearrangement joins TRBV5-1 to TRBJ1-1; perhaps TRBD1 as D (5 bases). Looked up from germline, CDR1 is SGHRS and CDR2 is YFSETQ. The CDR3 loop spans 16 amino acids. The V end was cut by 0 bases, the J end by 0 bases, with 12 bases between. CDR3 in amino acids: CASSLAGQGVNTEAFF. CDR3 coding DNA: TGCGCCAGCAGCTTGGCCGGGCAGGGCGTGAACACTGAAGCTTTCTTT.

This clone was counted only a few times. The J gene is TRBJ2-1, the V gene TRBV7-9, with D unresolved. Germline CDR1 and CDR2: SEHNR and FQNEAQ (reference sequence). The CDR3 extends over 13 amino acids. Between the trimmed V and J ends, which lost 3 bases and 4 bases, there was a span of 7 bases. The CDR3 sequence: CASSFGPYNEQFF. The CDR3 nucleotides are TGTGCCAGCAGCTTTGGGCCTTACAATGAGCAGTTCTTC.

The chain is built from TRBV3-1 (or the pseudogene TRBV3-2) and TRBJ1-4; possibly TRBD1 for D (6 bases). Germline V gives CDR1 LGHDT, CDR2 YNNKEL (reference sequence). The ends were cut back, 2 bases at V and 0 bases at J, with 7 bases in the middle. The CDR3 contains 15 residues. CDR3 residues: CASSQTGTTNEKLFF. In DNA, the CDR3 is TGTGCCAGCAGCCAAACAGGGACAACTAATGAAAAACTGTTTTTT.

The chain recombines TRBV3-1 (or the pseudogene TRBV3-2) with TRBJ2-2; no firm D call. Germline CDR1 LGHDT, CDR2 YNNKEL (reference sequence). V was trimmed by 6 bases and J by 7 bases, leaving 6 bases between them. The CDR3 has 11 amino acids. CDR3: CASSSYGELFF. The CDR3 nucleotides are TGTGCCAGCAGTTCGTACGGGGAGCTGTTTTTT.

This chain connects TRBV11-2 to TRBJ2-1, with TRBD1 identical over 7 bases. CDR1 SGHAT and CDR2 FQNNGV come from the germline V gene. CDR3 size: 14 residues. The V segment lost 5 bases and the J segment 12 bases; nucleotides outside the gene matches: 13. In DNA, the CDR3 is TGTGCCAGCAGCCTCCGGGACAGCCAGAGGGTGCAGTTCTTC. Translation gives CASSLRDSQRVQFF.

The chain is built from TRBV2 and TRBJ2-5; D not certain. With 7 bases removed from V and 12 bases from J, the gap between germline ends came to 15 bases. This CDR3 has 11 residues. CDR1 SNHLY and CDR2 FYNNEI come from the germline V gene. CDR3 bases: TGTGCCAGCACTAAAAGCCAGGCAGAGTACTTC. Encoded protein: CASTKSQAEYF. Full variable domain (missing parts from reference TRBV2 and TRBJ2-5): EPEVTQTPSHQVTQMGQEVILRCVPISNHLYFYWYRQILGQKVEFLVSFYNNEISEKSEIFDDQFSVERPDGSNFTLKIRSTKLEDSAMYFCASTKSQAEYFGPGTRLLVL.

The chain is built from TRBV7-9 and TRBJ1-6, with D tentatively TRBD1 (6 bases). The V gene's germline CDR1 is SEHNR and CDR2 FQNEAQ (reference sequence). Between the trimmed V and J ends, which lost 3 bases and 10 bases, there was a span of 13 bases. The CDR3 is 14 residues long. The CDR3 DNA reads TGTGCCAGCAGCTTGCCGGGGGGCGGGTCACCCCTCCACTTT. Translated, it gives CASSLPGGGSPLHF. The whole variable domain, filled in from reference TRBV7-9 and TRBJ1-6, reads DTGVSQNPRHKITKRGQNVTFRCDPISEHNRLYWYRQTLGQGPEFLTYFQNEAQLEKSRLLSDRFSAERPKGSFSTLEIQRTEQGDSAMYLCASSLPGGGSPLHFGNGTRLTVT.

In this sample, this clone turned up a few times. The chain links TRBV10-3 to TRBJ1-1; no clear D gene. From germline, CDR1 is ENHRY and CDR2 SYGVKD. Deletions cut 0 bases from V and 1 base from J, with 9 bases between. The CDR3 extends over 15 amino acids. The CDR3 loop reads CAISESVTGNTEAFF. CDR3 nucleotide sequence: TGTGCCATCAGTGAGTCAGTCACCGGGAACACTGAAGCTTTCTTT.

The CDR3 here is CASSEWGQGLPYEQYF. Written as DNA, the CDR3 is TGTGCCAGCAGTGAATGGGGACAGGGGCTGCCCTACGAGCAGTACTTC. The chain links TRBV2 to TRBJ2-7; TRBD1 agrees at 10 bases. The length of the CDR3 is 16 residues. The J segment lost 2 bases and the V segment lost 2 bases, leaving 6 bases of the junction unmatched. CDR1 and CDR2 (germline): SNHLY, FYNNEI.

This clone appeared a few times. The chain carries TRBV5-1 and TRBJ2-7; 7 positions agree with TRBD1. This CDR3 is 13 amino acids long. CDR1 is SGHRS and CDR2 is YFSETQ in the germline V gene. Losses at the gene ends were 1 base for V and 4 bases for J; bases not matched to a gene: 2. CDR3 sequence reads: CASSLQGEYEQYF. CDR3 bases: TGCGCCAGCAGCTTGCAGGGGGAATACGAGCAGTACTTC.

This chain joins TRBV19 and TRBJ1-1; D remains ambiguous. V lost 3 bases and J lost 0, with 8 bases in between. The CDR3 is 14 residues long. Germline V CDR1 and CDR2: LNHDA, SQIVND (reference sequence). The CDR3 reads CASSIGGMNTEAFF. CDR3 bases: TGTGCCAGTAGTATTGGAGGGATGAACACTGAAGCTTTCTTT.

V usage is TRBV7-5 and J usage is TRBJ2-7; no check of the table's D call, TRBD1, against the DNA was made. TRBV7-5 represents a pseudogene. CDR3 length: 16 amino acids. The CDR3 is CARSPRLSGPTYEQYF. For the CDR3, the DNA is TGTGCCAGAAGCCCCCGCCTATCAGGGCCCACCTACGAGCAGTACTTC.

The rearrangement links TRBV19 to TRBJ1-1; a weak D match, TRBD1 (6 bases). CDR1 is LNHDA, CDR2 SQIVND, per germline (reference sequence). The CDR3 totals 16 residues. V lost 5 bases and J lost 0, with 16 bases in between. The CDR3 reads CASSHRGGGMNTEAFF. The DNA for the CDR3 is TGTGCCAGTAGTCATCGGGGCGGGGGCATGAACACTGAAGCTTTCTTT.

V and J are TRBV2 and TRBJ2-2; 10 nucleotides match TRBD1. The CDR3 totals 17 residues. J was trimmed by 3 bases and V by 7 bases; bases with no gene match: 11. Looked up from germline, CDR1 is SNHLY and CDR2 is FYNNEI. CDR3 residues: CASTRDRGMGDTGELFF. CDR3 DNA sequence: TGTGCCAGCACCCGGGACAGGGGAATGGGGGACACCGGGGAGCTGTTTTTT.

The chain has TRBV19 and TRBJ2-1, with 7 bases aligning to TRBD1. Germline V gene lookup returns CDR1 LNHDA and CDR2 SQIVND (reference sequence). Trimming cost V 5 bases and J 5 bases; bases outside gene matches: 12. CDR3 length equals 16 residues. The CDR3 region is CASSRPGQGVDNEQFF. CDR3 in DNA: TGTGCCAGTAGTCGACCCGGGCAGGGGGTTGACAATGAGCAGTTCTTC.

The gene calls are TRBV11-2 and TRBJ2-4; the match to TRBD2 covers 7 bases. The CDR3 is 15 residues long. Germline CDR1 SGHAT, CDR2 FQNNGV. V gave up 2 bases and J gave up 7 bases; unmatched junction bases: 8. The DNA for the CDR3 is TGTGCCAGCAGCTTAATCATCCAGCGGGGTAACATTCAGTACTTC. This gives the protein CASSLIIQRGNIQYF.